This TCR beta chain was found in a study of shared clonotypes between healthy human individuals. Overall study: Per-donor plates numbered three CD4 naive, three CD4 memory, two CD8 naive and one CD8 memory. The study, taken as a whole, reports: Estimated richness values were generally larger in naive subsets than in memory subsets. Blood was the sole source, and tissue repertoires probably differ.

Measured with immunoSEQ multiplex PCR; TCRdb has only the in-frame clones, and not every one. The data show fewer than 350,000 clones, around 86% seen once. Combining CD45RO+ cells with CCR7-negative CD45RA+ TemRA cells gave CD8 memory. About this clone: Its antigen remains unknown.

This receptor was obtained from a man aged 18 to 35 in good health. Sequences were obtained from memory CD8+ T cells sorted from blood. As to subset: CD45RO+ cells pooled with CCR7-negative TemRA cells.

This CDR3 reads CASSLDRNSYNEQFF. CDR3 DNA sequence: TGTGCCAGCAGTCTCGACAGAAACTCCTACAATGAGCAGTTCTTC. The rearrangement links TRBV2 to TRBJ2-1, with D perhaps matching TRBD1 (5 bases). The CDR3 runs 15 residues. Deletions cut 5 bases from V and 0 bases from J, with 11 bases between. Germline V lookup: CDR1 SNHLY, CDR2 FYNNEI.